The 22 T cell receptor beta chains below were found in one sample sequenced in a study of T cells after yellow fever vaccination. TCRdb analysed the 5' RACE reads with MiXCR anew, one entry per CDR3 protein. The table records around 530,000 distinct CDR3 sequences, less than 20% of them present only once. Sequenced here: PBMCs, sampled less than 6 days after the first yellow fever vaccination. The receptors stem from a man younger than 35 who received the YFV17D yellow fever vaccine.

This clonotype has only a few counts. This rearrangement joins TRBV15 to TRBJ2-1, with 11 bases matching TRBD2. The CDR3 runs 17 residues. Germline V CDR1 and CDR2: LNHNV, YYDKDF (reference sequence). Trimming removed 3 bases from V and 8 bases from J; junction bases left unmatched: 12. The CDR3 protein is CATSRPAGTSGRDEQFF. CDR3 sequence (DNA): TGTGCCACCAGCAGGCCCGCCGGGACTAGCGGAAGGGATGAGCAGTTCTTC. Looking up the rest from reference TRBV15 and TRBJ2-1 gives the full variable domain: DAMVIQNPRYQVTQFGKPVTLSCSQTLNHNVMYWYQQKSSQAPKLLFHYYDKDFNNEADTPDNFQSRRPNTSFCFLDIRSPGLGDTAMYLCATSRPAGTSGRDEQFFGPGTRLTVL.

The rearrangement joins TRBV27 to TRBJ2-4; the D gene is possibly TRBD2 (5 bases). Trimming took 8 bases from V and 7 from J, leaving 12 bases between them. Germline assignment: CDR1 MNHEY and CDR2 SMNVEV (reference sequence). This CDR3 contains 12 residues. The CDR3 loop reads CASSFPGNIQYF. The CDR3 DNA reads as TGTGCCAGCTCCTTTCCGGGGAACATTCAGTACTTC.

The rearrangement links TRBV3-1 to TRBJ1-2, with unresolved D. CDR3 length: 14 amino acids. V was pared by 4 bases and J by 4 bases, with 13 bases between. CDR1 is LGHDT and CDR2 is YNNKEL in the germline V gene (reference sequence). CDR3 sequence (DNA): TGTGCCAGCAGCCCGCCGGACGGAAGCTATGGCTACACCTTC. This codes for CASSPPDGSYGYTF. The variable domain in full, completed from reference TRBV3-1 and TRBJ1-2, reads DTAVSQTPKYLVTQMGNDKSIKCEQNLGHDTMYWYKQDSKKFLKIMFSYNNKELIINETVPNRFSPKSPDKAHLNLHINSLELGDSAVYFCASSPPDGSYGYTFGSGTRLTVV.

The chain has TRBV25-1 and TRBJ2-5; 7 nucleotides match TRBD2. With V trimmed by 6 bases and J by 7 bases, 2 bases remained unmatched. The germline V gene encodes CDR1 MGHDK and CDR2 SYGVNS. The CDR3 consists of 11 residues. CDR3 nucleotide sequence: TGTGCCAGCAGGGGGAGGGCGACCCAGTACTTC. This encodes CASRGRATQYF.

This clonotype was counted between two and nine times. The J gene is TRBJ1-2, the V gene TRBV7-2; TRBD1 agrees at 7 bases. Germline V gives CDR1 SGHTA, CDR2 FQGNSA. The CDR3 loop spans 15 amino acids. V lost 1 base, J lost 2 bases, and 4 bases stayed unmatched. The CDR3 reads CASSLVQGVNYGYTF. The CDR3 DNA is TGTGCCAGCAGCTTAGTTCAGGGGGTAAACTATGGCTACACCTTC.

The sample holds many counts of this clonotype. CDR3 nucleotides: TGTGCCAGCAGGGGACAGGGAAACTATGGCTACACCTTC. Protein: CASRGQGNYGYTF. The chain links TRBV6-1 to TRBJ1-2, with TRBD1 matching 9 bases. The germline gives CDR1 MNHNS, CDR2 SASEGT. This CDR3 comprises 13 residues. With 6 bases clipped from V and 2 bases from J, the junction kept 1 base outside the gene matches.

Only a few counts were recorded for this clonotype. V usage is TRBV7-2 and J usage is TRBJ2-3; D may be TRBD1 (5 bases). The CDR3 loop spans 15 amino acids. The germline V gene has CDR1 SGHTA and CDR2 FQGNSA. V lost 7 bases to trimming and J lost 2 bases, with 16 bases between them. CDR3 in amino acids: CASKGWSSLTDTQYF. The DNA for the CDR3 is TGTGCCAGCAAGGGGTGGTCAAGCCTCACAGATACGCAGTATTTT.

The CDR3 DNA is TGCAGCGGGGGACAGGGCCTTCAAGAGACCCAGTACTTC. This gives the protein CSGGQGLQETQYF. The V gene is TRBV29-1, the J gene TRBJ2-5, with 9 bases identical to TRBD1. The germline V gene has CDR1 SQVTM and CDR2 ANQGSEA. This CDR3 comprises 13 residues. J was trimmed by 2 bases and V by 7 bases; bases with no gene match: 5. The whole variable domain, remainder taken from reference TRBV29-1 and TRBJ2-5, is SAVISQKPSRDICQRGTSLTIQCQVDSQVTMMFWYRQQPGQSLTLIATANQGSEATYESGFVIDKFPISRPNLTFSTLTVSNMSPEDSSIYLCSGGQGLQETQYFGPGTRLLVL.

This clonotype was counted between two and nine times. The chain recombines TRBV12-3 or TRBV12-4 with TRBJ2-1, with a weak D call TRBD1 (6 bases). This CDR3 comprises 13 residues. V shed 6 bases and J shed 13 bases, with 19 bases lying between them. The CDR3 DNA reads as TGTGCCAGCAGCCACAGGGTTATGCCTTACCAGTTCTTC. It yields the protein CASSHRVMPYQFF.

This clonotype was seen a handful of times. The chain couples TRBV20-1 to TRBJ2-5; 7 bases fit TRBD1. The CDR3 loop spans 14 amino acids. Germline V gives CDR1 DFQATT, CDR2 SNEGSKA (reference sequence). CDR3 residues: CSVHGTANQETQYF. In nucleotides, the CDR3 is TGCAGCGTCCACGGGACAGCGAACCAAGAGACCCAGTACTTC.

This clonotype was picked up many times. This CDR3 is CSESGSYNEQFF. The CDR3 DNA is TGCAGTGAAAGTGGCTCCTACAATGAGCAGTTCTTC. The rearrangement links TRBV20-1 to TRBJ2-1; D unresolved. The germline V and J ends were trimmed by 7 bases and 0 bases, with 7 bases remaining between them. The germline V gene encodes CDR1 DFQATT and CDR2 SNEGSKA (reference sequence). The CDR3 length is 12 residues.

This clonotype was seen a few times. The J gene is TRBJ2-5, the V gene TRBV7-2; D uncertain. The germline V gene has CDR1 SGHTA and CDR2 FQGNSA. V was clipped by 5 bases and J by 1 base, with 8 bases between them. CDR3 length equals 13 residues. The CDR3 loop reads CASSRTFQETQYF. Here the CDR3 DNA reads TGTGCCAGCAGCAGGACGTTCCAAGAGACCCAGTACTTC.

CDR3 sequence: CASSQEFPWFQRSTDTQYF. CDR3 nucleotides: TGCGCCAGCAGCCAAGAGTTTCCTTGGTTTCAGAGGTCCACAGATACGCAGTATTTT. V is TRBV4-3 and J is TRBJ2-3; no clear D gene. The V end was cut by 0 bases, the J end by 2 bases, with 21 bases between. This CDR3 is 19 amino acids long. Germline V gene lookup returns CDR1 LGHNA and CDR2 YSLEER.

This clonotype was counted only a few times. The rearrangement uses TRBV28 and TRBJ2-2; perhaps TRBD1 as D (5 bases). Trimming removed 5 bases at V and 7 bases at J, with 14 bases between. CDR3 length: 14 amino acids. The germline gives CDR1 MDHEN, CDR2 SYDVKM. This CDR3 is CASSPPQGRGELFF. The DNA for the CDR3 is TGTGCCAGCAGTCCCCCTCAGGGCCGCGGGGAGCTGTTTTTT. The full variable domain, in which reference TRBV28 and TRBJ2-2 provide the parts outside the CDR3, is DVKVTQSSRYLVKRTGEKVFLECVQDMDHENMFWYRQDPGLGLRLIYFSYDVKMKEKGDIPEGYSVSREKKERFSLILESASTNQTSMYLCASSPPQGRGELFFGEGSRLTVL.

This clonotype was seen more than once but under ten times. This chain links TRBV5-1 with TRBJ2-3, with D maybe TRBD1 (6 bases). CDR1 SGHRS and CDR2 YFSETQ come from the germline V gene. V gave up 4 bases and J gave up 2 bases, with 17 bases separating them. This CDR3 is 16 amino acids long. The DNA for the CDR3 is TGCGCCAGCAGCCCAAGTGGGACATTTCTCACAGATACGCAGTATTTT. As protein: CASSPSGTFLTDTQYF. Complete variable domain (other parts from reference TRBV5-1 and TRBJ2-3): KAGVTQTPRYLIKTRGQQVTLSCSPISGHRSVSWYQQTPGQGLQFLFEYFSETQRNKGNFPGRFSGRQFSNSRSEMNVSTLELGDSALYLCASSPSGTFLTDTQYFGPGTRLTVL.

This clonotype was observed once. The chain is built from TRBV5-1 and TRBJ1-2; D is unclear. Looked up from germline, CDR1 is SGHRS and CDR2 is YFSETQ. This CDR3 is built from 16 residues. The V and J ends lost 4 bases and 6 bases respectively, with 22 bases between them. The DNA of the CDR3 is TGCGCCAGCAGCCCCGAGGCCGTGACCAGCCCCCATGGCTACACCTTC. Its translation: CASSPEAVTSPHGYTF.

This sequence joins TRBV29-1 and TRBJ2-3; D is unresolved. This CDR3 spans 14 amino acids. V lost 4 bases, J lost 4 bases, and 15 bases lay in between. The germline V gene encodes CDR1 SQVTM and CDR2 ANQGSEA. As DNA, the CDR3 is TGCAGCGTTGGGGTAGTTTCTACCGCAGATACGCAGTATTTT. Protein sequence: CSVGVVSTADTQYF.

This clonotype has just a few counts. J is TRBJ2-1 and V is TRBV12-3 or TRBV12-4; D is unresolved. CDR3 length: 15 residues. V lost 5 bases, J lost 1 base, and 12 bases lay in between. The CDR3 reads CASSNSWVSYNEQFF. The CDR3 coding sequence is TGTGCCAGCAGTAACTCGTGGGTGTCCTACAATGAGCAGTTCTTC.

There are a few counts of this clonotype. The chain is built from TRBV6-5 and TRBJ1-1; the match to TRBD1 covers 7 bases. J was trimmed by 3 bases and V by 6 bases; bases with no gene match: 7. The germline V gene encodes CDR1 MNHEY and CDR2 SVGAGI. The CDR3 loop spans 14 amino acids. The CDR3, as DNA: TGTGCCAGCAGGTATGACAGGGTGGACACTGAAGCTTTCTTT. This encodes CASRYDRVDTEAFF.

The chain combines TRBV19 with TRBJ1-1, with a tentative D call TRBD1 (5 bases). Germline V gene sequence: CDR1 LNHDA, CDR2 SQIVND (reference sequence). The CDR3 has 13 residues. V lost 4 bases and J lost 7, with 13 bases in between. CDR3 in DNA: TGTGCCAGTAGTACAGCAGGGCATTATGAAGCTTTCTTT. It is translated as CASSTAGHYEAFF.

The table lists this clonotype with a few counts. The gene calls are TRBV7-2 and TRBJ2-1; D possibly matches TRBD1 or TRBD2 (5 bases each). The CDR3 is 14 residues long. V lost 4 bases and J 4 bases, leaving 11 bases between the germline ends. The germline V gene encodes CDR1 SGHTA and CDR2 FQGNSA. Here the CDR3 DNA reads TGTGCCAGCAGCTCTACAGAGGGGTACAATGAGCAGTTCTTC. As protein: CASSSTEGYNEQFF.

CDR3 bases: TGTGCCAGCAGCCTCCCCCGTGGACTAGCGGGTGGAGCAGATACGCAGTATTTT. Its translation: CASSLPRGLAGGADTQYF. The V gene is TRBV11-1, the J gene TRBJ2-3, with 11 positions matching TRBD2. The CDR3 spans 18 residues. Losses at the gene ends were 5 bases for V and 4 bases for J; bases not matched to a gene: 14. The germline gives CDR1 SGHAT, CDR2 FQDESV (reference sequence).